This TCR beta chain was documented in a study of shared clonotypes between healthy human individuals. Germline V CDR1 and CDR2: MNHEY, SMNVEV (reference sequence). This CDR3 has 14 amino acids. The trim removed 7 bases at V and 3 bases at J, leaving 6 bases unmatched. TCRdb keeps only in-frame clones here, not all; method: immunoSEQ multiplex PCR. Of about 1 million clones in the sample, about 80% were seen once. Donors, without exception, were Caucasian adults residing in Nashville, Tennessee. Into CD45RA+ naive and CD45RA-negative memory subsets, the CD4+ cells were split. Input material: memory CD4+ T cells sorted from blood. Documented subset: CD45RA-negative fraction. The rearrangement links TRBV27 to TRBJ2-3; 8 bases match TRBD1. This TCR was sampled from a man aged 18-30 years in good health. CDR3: CASTPDRATDTQYF. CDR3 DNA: TGTGCCAGCACCCCGGACAGGGCAACAGATACGCAGTATTTT.